This passage covers 7 T cell receptor beta chains from one sample sequenced in a study of shared clonotypes between healthy human individuals (TCRdb year 2020). Preparation of the library involved the immunoSEQ multiplex PCR assay. Not all clones reach the TCRdb copy of this immuneACCESS table, which keeps in-frame sequences only. Checked studies attribute under half of the gap to unresolved V genes and leave the rest unexplained. Across this sample there are about 2.4 million clones, with roughly 93% seen only once. The top ten constitute 0.36% of the sample. The specimen was naive CD4+ T cells from PBMCs. Sample cell subset or site, as interpreted from the label and publication: CD45RA+ positively selected. Receptor source: a man aged 18 to 29 in good health. Some clones in this sample may be carry-over from other donors' samples.

This clone was observed a single time. The chain employs TRBV7-9 and TRBJ1-6; possible D gene TRBD1, 5 bases. Between the trimmed V and J ends, which lost 3 bases and 10 bases, there was a span of 7 bases. CDR3 length: 12 amino acids. Per the germline V gene, CDR1 is SEHNR and CDR2 is FQNEAQ (reference sequence). As DNA, the CDR3 is TGTGCCAGCAGCTTCAGGGTCTCACCCCTCCACTTT. It specifies CASSFRVSPLHF.

J is TRBJ2-7 and V is TRBV4-1, with D perhaps TRBD2 (5 bases). Trimming stripped 0 bases from V and 0 bases from J, with 15 bases between. The germline CDR1 and CDR2 sequences are MGHRA and YSYEKL. The CDR3 runs to 17 residues. Here the CDR3 reads CASSQDAGVFSSYEQYF. Here the CDR3 DNA reads TGCGCCAGCAGCCAAGATGCCGGGGTCTTTAGCTCCTACGAGCAGTACTTC.

The CDR3 loop reads CASSSSGSQPQHF. The DNA of the CDR3 is TGTGCCAGCAGTTCCTCGGGATCCCAGCCCCAGCATTTT. V is TRBV6-5 and J is TRBJ1-5; D not certain. V lost 4 bases, J lost 7 bases, and 11 bases lay in between. This CDR3 is 13 amino acids long. Germline lookup yields CDR1 MNHEY and CDR2 SVGAGI.

The CDR3 DNA reads as TGTGCCAGCAGTTTTTTCACAGGGATAGGGACTGAAGCTTTCTTT. Translating it yields CASSFFTGIGTEAFF. This chain uses TRBV28 with TRBJ1-1, with D possibly matching TRBD1 (6 bases). Germline CDR1 and CDR2: MDHEN and SYDVKM. This CDR3 has 15 amino acids. V was trimmed by 3 bases and J by 5 bases, leaving 16 bases between them.

The chain employs TRBV10-3 and TRBJ1-1; TRBD1 matches at 9 bases. In germline, CDR1 is ENHRY, CDR2 SYGVKD. The V gene end was trimmed by 2 bases and the J gene end by 1 base; junction bases not matched to a gene: 8. The CDR3 covers 17 residues. The CDR3 reads CAISEEYRGRENTEAFF. Written as DNA, the CDR3 is TGTGCCATCAGTGAGGAATACAGGGGGCGGGAGAACACTGAAGCTTTCTTT.

This clone was detected a few times. The chain joins TRBV19 to TRBJ1-1, with TRBD1 matching 8 bases. This CDR3 spans 14 amino acids. V lost 4 bases and J lost 5; bases outside the gene matches: 6. CDR1 is LNHDA and CDR2 is SQIVND in the germline V gene (reference sequence). The CDR3 loop reads CASSNQGARTEAFF. CDR3 bases: TGTGCCAGTAGTAACCAGGGGGCGCGGACTGAAGCTTTCTTT. Drawing the rest from reference TRBV19 and TRBJ1-1, the complete variable domain is DGGITQSPKYLFRKEGQNVTLSCEQNLNHDAMYWYRQDPGQGLRLIYYSQIVNDFQKGDIAEGYSVSREKKESFPLTVTSAQKNPTAFYLCASSNQGARTEAFFGQGTRLTVV.

The rearrangement uses TRBV25-1 and TRBJ2-1; perhaps TRBD1 as D (7 bases). Trimming pared 5 bases from V and 9 bases from J, leaving 20 bases between. This CDR3 comprises 15 residues. Germline V CDR1 and CDR2: MGHDK, SYGVNS. The CDR3 region is CASSPAGAGGGEQFF. The CDR3 DNA reads as TGTGCCAGCAGTCCCGCCGGGGCAGGGGGAGGTGAGCAGTTCTTC. Complete variable domain (other parts from reference TRBV25-1 and TRBJ2-1): EADIYQTPRYLVIGTGKKITLECSQTMGHDKMYWYQQDPGMELHLIHYSYGVNSTEKGDLSSESTVSRIRTEHFPLTLESARPSHTSQYLCASSPAGAGGGEQFFGPGTRLTVL.